The next 25 T cell receptor beta chains were all read from a single sample in a study of early T cells in non-severe SARS-CoV-2 infection (dated by TCRdb to the early 2020s). Libraries were constructed by 5' RACE. These reads were obtained on a NextSeq 500. TCRdb trimmed public reads at Q25 via fastp, called clones via MiXCR and kept in-frame beta chains. Rows matching on CDR3 protein sequence are summarized as one entry with the most common DNA and genes. This sample has some 61,000 distinct CDR3 sequences in its table, and 8.7% of those were observed once. Jointly, the top ten make up 3.5% to 4% of the sample. Sample: whole blood, taken at baseline. The source of these receptors is an adult who was a healthcare worker with PCR-confirmed SARS-CoV-2 infection or an uninfected control (not recorded which).

The chain has TRBV7-9 and TRBJ2-7; a weak D match, TRBD1 (6 bases). Germline CDR1 SEHNR, CDR2 FQNEAQ (reference sequence). V lost 5 bases and J 5 bases, leaving 22 bases between the germline ends. CDR3 length: 16 amino acids. The CDR3 nucleotides read TGTGCCAGCAGCGATATACGTCGGACAGCTCCCGACGAGCAGTACTTC. Protein: CASSDIRRTAPDEQYF.

This clonotype occurred a few times. V and J are TRBV14 and TRBJ2-7; D gene uncertain. V lost 1 base and J 11 bases, leaving 15 bases between the germline ends. The CDR3 extends over 13 amino acids. The germline V gene has CDR1 SGHDN and CDR2 FVKESK. The CDR3 DNA sequence: TGTGCCAGCAGCCAAGTGCAAGGCGTGAGGAAGTACTTC. Translation gives CASSQVQGVRKYF.

This clonotype has only a few counts. The rearrangement uses TRBV19 and TRBJ2-2, with 11 positions matching TRBD2. CDR1 is LNHDA, CDR2 SQIVND, per germline (reference sequence). V gave up 5 bases and J gave up 3 bases; unmatched junction bases: 8. The CDR3 is 17 residues long. CDR3 in DNA: TGTGCCAGTAGTGCCTCCCTACTAGCGGGAGACACCGGGGAGCTGTTTTTT. It translates to CASSASLLAGDTGELFF.

There are a few counts of this clonotype. This rearrangement joins TRBV4-1 to TRBJ1-2, with a tentative D call TRBD1 (6 bases). CDR3 length equals 16 residues. Germline assignment: CDR1 MGHRA and CDR2 YSYEKL. Deletions cut 0 bases from V and 3 bases from J, with 14 bases between. The CDR3, as DNA: TGCGCCAGCAGCCAAGAAAGGGCAGGGGCATACTATGGCTACACCTTC. Translated: CASSQERAGAYYGYTF.

This clonotype was detected ten times or more. The gene calls are TRBV5-1 and TRBJ2-5; TRBD2 matches 9 bases. This CDR3 is 14 amino acids long. Germline V gene lookup returns CDR1 SGHRS and CDR2 YFSETQ. J lost 3 bases, V lost 4 bases, and 4 bases had no gene match. The CDR3 DNA reads as TGCGCCAGCAGCCAGGTAGCGGGGGAAGAGACCCAGTACTTC. This encodes CASSQVAGEETQYF.

This clonotype has more than one count but fewer than ten. The gene calls are TRBV11-2 and TRBJ2-2; weak D call: TRBD2 (7 bases). The CDR3 extends over 15 amino acids. Per the germline V gene, CDR1 is SGHAT and CDR2 is FQNNGV. The V gene lost 5 bases and the J gene lost 4 bases, with 14 bases spanning the gap. The CDR3 DNA reads TGTGCCAGCAGCCCAGGGGCGGGAGCCACCGGGGAGCTGTTTTTT. Translation gives CASSPGAGATGELFF. The full variable domain, rest sourced from reference TRBV11-2 and TRBJ2-2, is EAGVAQSPRYKIIEKRQSVAFWCNPISGHATLYWYQQILGQGPKLLIQFQNNGVVDDSQLPKDRFSAERLKGVDSTLKIQPAKLEDSAVYLCASSPGAGATGELFFGEGSRLTVL.

This chain links TRBV11-2 with TRBJ1-1, with D hard to call. The ends were cut back, 7 bases at V and 2 bases at J, with 20 bases in the middle. Germline-derived CDR1 and CDR2 are SGHAT and FQNNGV. The CDR3 contains 16 residues. The CDR3 nucleotides are TGTGCCAGCACCTCATACGAGACTACTCAAAACACTGAAGCTTTCTTT. Amino acid sequence: CASTSYETTQNTEAFF.

In its sample, this clonotype was seen a few times. V is TRBV14 and J is TRBJ2-7; D may correspond to TRBD1 or TRBD2 (5 bases each). Germline values: CDR1 SGHDN, CDR2 FVKESK. The CDR3 is made up of 17 amino acids. The germline V and J ends were trimmed by 1 base and 0 bases, with 16 bases remaining between them. The chain's CDR3 is CASSQGFRGANSYEQYF. The DNA for the CDR3 is TGTGCCAGCAGCCAAGGGTTTCGAGGGGCCAACTCCTACGAGCAGTACTTC.

In this sample, this clonotype turned up many times. CDR3 amino acids: CASSTPQGAYEQYF. In DNA, the CDR3 is TGTGCCAGCAGCACGCCTCAGGGGGCCTACGAGCAGTACTTC. The V and J genes are TRBV6-6 and TRBJ2-7, with 7 bases matching TRBD1. Looked up from germline, CDR1 is MNHNY and CDR2 is SVGAGI (reference sequence). The CDR3 consists of 14 residues. V was clipped by 6 bases and J by 2 bases; unmatched bases: 7.

In this sample, this clonotype turned up many times. The chain links TRBV5-5 to TRBJ1-2; 8 positions agree with TRBD1. This CDR3 comprises 13 residues. Trimming removed 2 bases from V and 3 bases from J; junction bases left unmatched: 0. CDR1 SGHKS and CDR2 YYEKEE come from the germline V gene (reference sequence). CDR3 coding DNA: TGTGCCAGCAGCTTACAGGGGGACTATGGCTACACCTTC. Residues: CASSLQGDYGYTF.

This clonotype was seen repeatedly, ten times or more. The chain has TRBV5-8 and TRBJ2-7, with a tentative D call TRBD1 (6 bases). From germline, CDR1 is SGHTS and CDR2 YDEGEE. Trimming removed 6 bases at V and 4 bases at J, with 17 bases between. The CDR3 is 14 amino acids. The CDR3 loop is CASTMGKGVYEQYF. CDR3 nucleotides: TGTGCCAGCACCATGGGAAAGGGGGTTTACGAGCAGTACTTC.

The genes are TRBV5-5 and TRBJ2-2, with unresolved D. The CDR3 loop spans 15 amino acids. The V gene lost 5 bases and the J gene lost 0 bases, with 11 bases spanning the gap. From germline, CDR1 is SGHKS and CDR2 YYEKEE (reference sequence). Here the CDR3 DNA reads TGTGCCAGCAGTCTCCACCGGGCGAACACCGGGGAGCTGTTTTTT. Translating it yields CASSLHRANTGELFF.

The chain combines TRBV6-2 or TRBV6-3 with TRBJ2-7; a possible D gene is TRBD2 (6 bases). Germline CDR1 MNHEY, CDR2 SVGEGT. The CDR3 contains 15 residues. V dropped 4 bases and J dropped 0 bases, with 13 bases sitting between them. The CDR3 reads CASSFGGTSSYEQYF. DNA of the CDR3: TGTGCCAGCAGTTTTGGGGGGACCAGCTCCTACGAGCAGTACTTC.

This clonotype was detected only a few times. The V call is TRBV6-1, the J call TRBJ1-1, with 7 bases lining up with TRBD1. This CDR3 region has 16 residues. The germline CDR1 and CDR2 sequences are MNHNS and SASEGT. Trimming cost V 1 base and J 1 base; bases outside gene matches: 6. CDR3 nucleotide sequence: TGTGCCAGCAGTGAAGATGAGCGGACAGGGAACACTGAAGCTTTCTTT. Its protein product is CASSEDERTGNTEAFF.

This clonotype appeared many times. The gene calls are TRBV20-1 and TRBJ2-1, with no clear D. The V end lost 0 bases, the J end lost 4 bases, and 1 base lay between the germline ends. The CDR3 runs 11 residues. Germline V gene data show CDR1 as DFQATT and CDR2 as SNEGSKA (reference sequence). CDR3 region: CSARDYNEQFF. The CDR3 DNA reads as TGCAGTGCTAGAGATTACAATGAGCAGTTCTTC.

This chain uses TRBV27 with TRBJ2-7, with D tentatively TRBD1 (5 bases). CDR1 and CDR2 (germline): MNHEY, SMNVEV (reference sequence). The CDR3 has 15 residues. V lost 2 bases and J lost 0, with 11 bases in between. The CDR3 bases are TGTGCCAGCAGTTTAAGGGGCCCCGTCTCCTACGAGCAGTACTTC. Encoded protein: CASSLRGPVSYEQYF.

This clonotype was detected only a few times. The chain recombines TRBV11-2 with TRBJ1-4; 7 bases match TRBD1. Losses at the gene ends were 5 bases for V and 5 bases for J; bases not matched to a gene: 5. The length of the CDR3 is 14 residues. CDR1 is SGHAT and CDR2 is FQNNGV in the germline V gene. CDR3 bases: TGTGCCAGCAGCCTGACAGGGTTAAATGAAAAACTGTTTTTT. Residues: CASSLTGLNEKLFF.

This clonotype was seen ten or more times. This chain uses TRBV12-3 or TRBV12-4 with TRBJ1-6, with 7 positions matching TRBD1. This CDR3 spans 15 amino acids. V dropped 8 bases and J dropped 0; count of bases not matched to a gene: 4. The CDR3: CASRGQSSYNSPLHF. CDR3 bases: TGTGCCAGCCGGGGACAGAGCTCCTATAATTCACCCCTCCACTTT.

The gene calls are TRBV10-3 and TRBJ1-2, with D maybe TRBD1 (5 bases). Germline V gene data show CDR1 as ENHRY and CDR2 as SYGVKD. The ends were cut back, 10 bases at V and 8 bases at J, with 14 bases in the middle. CDR3 length equals 11 residues. DNA of the CDR3: TGTGCCACGGCGGGGGAAGGAGGCTACACCTTC. Residues: CATAGEGGYTF.

This clonotype came up a few times. This rearrangement joins TRBV12-3 or TRBV12-4 to TRBJ1-1, with D hard to call. The V end was cut by 8 bases, the J end by 2 bases, with 15 bases between. The CDR3 loop spans 14 amino acids. The CDR3 region has the DNA TGTGCCAGCCGATCGAGCGTACCCAACACTGAAGCTTTCTTT. It specifies CASRSSVPNTEAFF.

This clonotype came up many times. The CDR3 bases are TGTGCCAGCAGCTCCGGGGGTGCAGATACGCAGTATTTT. It translates to CASSSGGADTQYF. This chain joins TRBV5-5 and TRBJ2-3; D is perhaps TRBD2 (6 bases). The CDR3 loop spans 13 amino acids. V was shortened by 3 bases and J by 4 bases, with 9 bases between the two germline ends. Germline lookup yields CDR1 SGHKS and CDR2 YYEKEE (reference sequence).

This clonotype was picked up many times. The rearrangement joins TRBV13 to TRBJ1-1, with TRBD1 as a possible D gene (5 bases). Germline loops: CDR1 PRHDT, CDR2 FYEKMQ (reference sequence). This CDR3 region has 17 residues. V shed 0 bases and J shed 0 bases, with 14 bases lying between them. In DNA form, the CDR3 reads TGTGCCAGCAGCTTAGGGTTGGGGGGACGGATGAACACTGAAGCTTTCTTT. This translates into CASSLGLGGRMNTEAFF.

This clonotype was observed at least ten times. The chain combines TRBV3-1 with TRBJ2-7; TRBD2 aligns across 8 bases. V shed 1 base and J 5 bases; nucleotides not matched to a gene: 10. This CDR3 has 16 residues. Germline V lookup: CDR1 LGHDT, CDR2 YNNKEL (reference sequence). The CDR3 DNA sequence: TGTGCCAGCAGCCAAGGGTGGGGACTAGAGGGCCACGAGCAGTACTTC. Amino acids: CASSQGWGLEGHEQYF.

This clonotype has only a few counts. The gene calls are TRBV9 and TRBJ2-3, with TRBD2 matching 12 bases. V was pared by 4 bases and J by 3 bases, with 3 bases of the junction left unmatched. There are 15 residues in the CDR3. Germline V lookup: CDR1 SGDLS, CDR2 YYNGEE. The CDR3: CASSPTSGRTDTQYF. The CDR3 DNA reads TGTGCCAGCAGCCCTACTAGCGGGAGGACAGATACGCAGTATTTT.

This clonotype has a count of ten or more. The genes are TRBV7-9 and TRBJ2-1, with 8 positions matching TRBD2. V lost 1 base and J lost 5; bases outside the gene matches: 4. The CDR3 is made up of 15 amino acids. CDR1 and CDR2 (germline): SEHNR, FQNEAQ (reference sequence). For the CDR3, the DNA is TGTGCCAGCAGCTTAGGACTAGCGCTGAACAATGAGCAGTTCTTC. The encoded protein is CASSLGLALNNEQFF.